Below, 15 T cell receptor beta chains from the same sample are listed, as sequenced in a study of read filtering for tumor transcriptome and immune sequencing. Molecular barcoded adaptors covering alpha/delta and beta/gamma chains were used on around 370 ng RNA. Each CDR3 protein is one row after TCRdb ran MiXCR on the reads. The sample lists approximately 90,000 distinct CDR3 sequences; under 25% were seen once. The specimen sequenced was a population of CD138-negative cells sorted from bone marrow. The receptors derive from a donor over 35 with multiple myeloma.

Many counts were recorded for this clonotype. This sequence joins TRBV9 and TRBJ2-1; 11 bases line up with TRBD2. With V trimmed by 3 bases and J by 0 bases, 2 bases remained unmatched. Per the germline V gene, CDR1 is SGDLS and CDR2 is YYNGEE. The CDR3 covers 16 residues. CDR3 sequence reads: CASSATSGDSYNEQFF. CDR3 nucleotide sequence: TGTGCCAGCAGCGCGACTAGCGGGGACTCCTACAATGAGCAGTTCTTC.

This clonotype was recorded many times. In DNA, the CDR3 is TGCGCCAGCAGCGGGGACCCTAGCTATAATGGAGCCGGGGAGCTGTTTTTT. This encodes CASSGDPSYNGAGELFF. This sequence joins TRBV5-1 and TRBJ2-2, with D perhaps given as TRBD1 or TRBD2 (5 bases each). Germline-derived CDR1 and CDR2 are SGHRS and YFSETQ. Trimming took 4 bases from V and 6 from J, leaving 22 bases between them. The CDR3 loop spans 17 amino acids.

For the CDR3, the DNA is TGTGCCCCCAGGGGGCCCGAAAAACCTCTGGGGGACGAGCAGTACTTC. It specifies CAPRGPEKPLGDEQYF. The chain uses TRBV25-1 and TRBJ2-7; 8 bases align to TRBD1. Germline V gene lookup returns CDR1 MGHDK and CDR2 SYGVNS. The CDR3 extends over 16 amino acids. With 11 bases clipped from V and 5 bases from J, the junction kept 20 bases outside the gene matches.

This clonotype was seen at least ten times. The J gene is TRBJ1-1, the V gene TRBV6-4; tentative D call: TRBD1 (6 bases). V lost 6 bases and J lost 1, with 18 bases in between. Germline values: CDR1 MRHNA, CDR2 SNTAGT. The CDR3 is made up of 16 amino acids. For the CDR3, the DNA is TGTGCCAGCAGGCCTGGCAGGGGTCATCAGAACACTGAAGCTTTCTTT. Its protein is CASRPGRGHQNTEAFF.

The chain links TRBV20-1 to TRBJ2-7; 12 positions agree with TRBD1. Trimming cost V 3 bases and J 5 bases; bases outside gene matches: 2. Germline V gene data show CDR1 as DFQATT and CDR2 as SNEGSKA (reference sequence). This CDR3 has 13 residues. The CDR3 region has the DNA TGCAGTGCTAGTGGGACAGGGGGCAACGAGCAGTACTTC. Amino acid sequence: CSASGTGGNEQYF.

This clonotype was counted at least ten times. V usage is TRBV18 and J usage is TRBJ2-3; unclear D gene. This CDR3 spans 14 amino acids. CDR1 is KGHSH and CDR2 is LQKENI in the germline V gene. V was trimmed by 6 bases and J by 0 bases, leaving 10 bases between them. This CDR3 reads CASSRSASTDTQYF. CDR3 nucleotide sequence: TGTGCCAGCTCCCGGTCAGCCAGCACAGATACGCAGTATTTT.

This clonotype was found a few times. The chain is built from TRBV29-1 and TRBJ2-7; no definite D call. Germline V lookup: CDR1 SQVTM, CDR2 ANQGSEA. CDR3 size: 11 residues. V gave up 6 bases and J gave up 5 bases, with 11 bases separating them. DNA of the CDR3: TGCAGCGTGCACCAGCTCGACGAGCAGTACTTC. This encodes CSVHQLDEQYF.

This clonotype was counted many times. The chain recombines TRBV7-8 with TRBJ1-1; D is uncertain. The CDR3 is 15 residues long. V was trimmed by 4 bases and J by 1 base, leaving 13 bases between them. Germline CDR1 reads SGHVS; CDR2 reads FQNEAQ. CDR3 in DNA: TGTGCCAGCAGCTCGGTAGGGAGCAGGAACACTGAAGCTTTCTTT. Translation: CASSSVGSRNTEAFF.

This sequence joins TRBV6-6 and TRBJ1-3; possibly TRBD1 for D (5 bases). The V and J ends lost 6 bases and 0 bases respectively, with 12 bases between them. Looked up from germline, CDR1 is MNHNY and CDR2 is SVGAGI (reference sequence). This CDR3 is built from 15 residues. CDR3 residues: CASSRGTDSGNTIYF. The CDR3 bases are TGTGCCAGCAGCCGCGGGACCGACTCTGGAAACACCATATATTTT.

This clonotype was recorded many times. The chain recombines TRBV18 with TRBJ2-7; 9 bases fit TRBD1. With V trimmed by 5 bases and J by 6 bases, 8 bases remained unmatched. Germline CDR1 is KGHSH and CDR2 is LQKENI. The CDR3 sequence is 14 residues long. CDR3 DNA: TGTGCCAGCTCAGCATGGACAGGGGCGAGCGAGCAGTACTTC. Encoded protein: CASSAWTGASEQYF.

The chain couples TRBV24-1 to TRBJ1-5, with D unclear. V was clipped by 3 bases and J by 1 base, with 3 bases between them. Germline assignment: CDR1 KGHDR and CDR2 SFDVKD. CDR3 length: 13 residues. The DNA of the CDR3 is TGTGCCACCAGTGATCGGAGCAATCAGCCCCAGCATTTT. Translated: CATSDRSNQPQHF.

At least ten counts were recorded for this clonotype. This chain joins TRBV6-2 or TRBV6-3 and TRBJ2-5; D tentatively reads TRBD1 or TRBD2 (5 bases each). Between the trimmed V and J ends, which lost 2 bases and 5 bases, there was a span of 15 bases. The CDR3 has 15 amino acids. Per germline, CDR1 MNHEY and CDR2 SVGEGT. For the CDR3, the DNA is TGTGCCAGCAGTTACCTACCAGGGAGCAGGGAGACCCAGTACTTC. It translates to CASSYLPGSRETQYF.

This clonotype showed up many times. The V and J genes are TRBV29-1 and TRBJ2-5; no definite D call. This CDR3 has 14 amino acids. Trimming pared 6 bases from V and 5 bases from J, leaving 19 bases between. Germline CDR1 SQVTM, CDR2 ANQGSEA. The CDR3: CSVPGKGVRETQYF. DNA for the CDR3: TGCAGCGTCCCTGGGAAAGGAGTGCGGGAGACCCAGTACTTC.

Ten or more counts support this clonotype. This chain links TRBV4-1 with TRBJ2-1; 8 bases line up with TRBD1. Losses at the gene ends were 0 bases for V and 10 bases for J; bases not matched to a gene: 2. This CDR3 region has 13 residues. CDR1 and CDR2 (germline): MGHRA, YSYEKL. The CDR3 spells CASSQERTGEQFF. The DNA for the CDR3 is TGCGCCAGCAGCCAAGAAAGGACAGGGGAGCAGTTCTTC.

This clonotype came up many times. The chain carries TRBV4-2 and TRBJ2-1; 7 nucleotides agree with TRBD1. V shed 0 bases and J 2 bases; nucleotides not matched to a gene: 4. Germline V gene sequence: CDR1 LGHNA, CDR2 YNFKEQ. There are 16 residues in the CDR3. CDR3 bases: TGTGCCAGCAGCCAAGAAGGCAGGGGGACCTACAATGAGCAGTTCTTC. Translating gives CASSQEGRGTYNEQFF.